Below, 3 T cell receptor beta chains from the same sample are listed, as sequenced in a study of blood T cell repertoires in COVID-19. Clones were read by immunoSEQ multiplex PCR, and TCRdb kept only the in-frame ones, dropping some. Among about 250,000 clones, 88% were seen once, and the ten largest hold 6.3%. Sequenced sample: peripheral blood. The receptors stem from a woman younger than 45 with COVID-19, enrolled during active disease.

The chain combines TRBV7-2 with TRBJ2-1; TRBD1 agrees at 10 bases. CDR1 is SGHTA, CDR2 FQGNSA, per germline. Germline trimming cut 7 bases from V and 6 bases from J; bases unmatched to any gene: 18. This CDR3 is built from 18 residues. CDR3 loop: CASTYSPEGTGAFNEQFF. CDR3 DNA sequence: TGTGCCAGCACCTACTCGCCTGAGGGGACAGGGGCCTTCAATGAGCAGTTCTTC.

J is TRBJ2-1 and V is TRBV4-1, with 8 bases aligning to TRBD2. The CDR3 loop spans 14 amino acids. The germline CDR1 and CDR2 sequences are MGHRA and YSYEKL. With 4 bases clipped from V and 2 bases from J, the junction kept 1 base outside the gene matches. CDR3 in DNA: TGCGCCAGCAGCCCGGGAGGGGCCTACAATGAGCAGTTCTTC. It yields the protein CASSPGGAYNEQFF.

V usage is TRBV4-1 and J usage is TRBJ2-7, with 13 bases matching TRBD2. Unmatched junction bases numbered 4, after V lost 4 bases and J lost 4 bases. The CDR3 spans 15 residues. The germline V gene has CDR1 MGHRA and CDR2 YSYEKL. The CDR3 loop is CASSRLAGGRYEQYV. The CDR3 DNA reads as TGCGCCAGCAGCCGACTAGCGGGAGGCAGGTACGAGCAGTACGTC.